This TCR beta chain emerged from a study of tumor-infiltrating lymphocytes in primary liver carcinoma listed by TCRdb under 2017. A note on the overall study: The five patients, three men and two women aged 30 to 69 years, had hepatocellular carcinoma (four) or combined HCC and intrahepatic cholangiocarcinoma (one). The tumors of the five patients were staged as T1-T3 N0M0, with maximum diameters ranging from roughly 4 to 10 cm. Each sample produced about 3.5 to 8 million productive TCRbeta reads, and read depth showed no significant difference between tissue types. For each liver tumor, the study sampled five regions along with adjacent normal tissue and blood, and applied TCRbeta repertoire sequencing, expression microarrays and whole-exome sequencing. TCRbeta repertoire sequencing covered 35 specimens from 5 patients: roughly 25 tumor regions, 5 adjacent noncancerous liver tissues and 5 peripheral blood samples. The roughly 25 tumor region samples were profiled with Agilent mRNA microarrays so that TCRbeta repertoire diversity could be related to the local molecular phenotype. Reproducibility between technical replicate repertoires was high, with correlation coefficients above 0.98 and mean shared-clone rates about 0.89. What the research found in general, with its limitations: Just about 8-24% of top clones turned up in all five regions of a tumor, which suggests spatial heterogeneity among tumor-infiltrating T cells. Repertoire overlap was found to be higher between tumor regions (mean around 36%) than between tumor-adjacent (around 17%) or tumor-blood (around 14%) pairs, consistent with antigen-driven expansion. The top 250 clones accounted for a significantly greater share of the repertoire in tumors than in blood (p = 0.039). The study included only a handful of patients, and the authors note findings should be validated in a larger study. Bulk unsorted samples precluded comparing CD4+ and CD8+ T cell repertoires. Only the TCR beta chain was sequenced, which likely underestimates true repertoire diversity because unpaired alpha chains were not captured.

As for this clonotype: Its binding antigen is unknown. Germline and junction disagree at one end, which may indicate a read error.

Without any cell sorting, total RNA and DNA were co-extracted from about 20-30 mg of bulk tissue using the AllPrep DNA/RNA mini kit. A few patients with histopathologically diagnosed primary liver carcinoma underwent surgical resection in China between November 2015 and 2016. At the time of sampling, the patients were treatment-naive and had chronic HBV infection. Each tumor was sampled at five spatially separated regions: the tumor centre plus the superior, inferior, left-lateral and right-lateral poles. According to histology, viable tumor cells made up more than 85% of every tumor sample. Fresh tumor and adjacent tissue pieces were bisected; one half was stored in RNAlater at -80°C, the other sent for histology. A constant-region primer and ProtoScript II reverse transcriptase were used to reverse-transcribe TCRbeta-specific cDNA from approximately 450 ng total RNA. Construction of the TCRbeta libraries relied on three nested rounds of multiplex PCR, following a slightly modified ARM-PCR procedure. Sample barcodes and Illumina adapters were added in a final 25-cycle PCR using Deep VentR polymerase. Before sequencing, amplicons of 200-500 bp were gel-purified using a QIAquick gel extraction kit. An Illumina HiSeq 2500 was used to sequence the TCRbeta amplicons, generating 250-bp paired-end reads. Per the original workflow: To recover full CDR3 sequences, reads were quality-trimmed using Trimmomatic v0.33 and paired reads were then merged using FLASH v1.2.11. V, D and J germline segments were assigned to the rearranged TCRbeta sequences using MiGEC v1.2.1b. VDJtools v1.0.0 computed clonotype statistics and Shannon-Wiener diversity indices. To reduce sampling bias, subsequent analyses other than the diversity analysis used only the 250 most abundant clonotypes in each sample. The public reads were quality trimmed at Q25 with fastp and then assembled into clones with MiXCR by TCRdb, keeping productive beta chains. Every entry covers one CDR3 protein and lists the most common genes and DNA from its rows. In this record, the V and J calls reflect TCRdb's handling and not the investigators' own analysis. This sample holds roughly 78,000 distinct CDR3 sequences; 71% were observed only once. The ten largest make up approximately 13% of the sample.

This clonotype was obtained from an older woman with primary liver carcinoma and hepatitis B virus infection. Sequenced sample: liver tumor tissue from sampling region 4. The cell subset or site label, read with the paper, signifies: tumor region T4, right-lateral pole.

The CDR3 protein sequence reads: CASNMWGSSGANVLIF. The DNA sequence is TGTGCCAGCAATATGTGGGGAAGCTCTGGGGCCAACGTCCTGATTTTC. The chain links TRBV12-3 or TRBV12-4 with TRBJ2-6; TRBD1 is perhaps the D gene, given 5 matching bases. The CDR3 has 16 amino acids, counting the end cysteine and phenylalanine. The kept DNA is CDR3 alone, 48 bases in frame from the first base.